The entry that follows covers one TCR beta chain sequence. The sample is drawn from a study of Graves' ophthalmopathy and Graves' hyperthyroidism. Clinical symptoms, serum thyroxine, TRAb, thyroid ultrasound and orbital computed tomography determined diagnosis. Scientists amplified the TCR beta CDR3 regions from RNA transcripts. Scientists carried out first-round RT-PCR using HTBI primers and then a second-round multiplex PCR. TCRdb ran MiXCR on the multiplex PCR reads and lists one entry per CDR3 protein. The sample records approximately 460,000 distinct CDR3 sequences, under 15% being singletons. This CDR3 has 16 amino acids. Germline values: CDR1 SGHRS, CDR2 YFSETQ. The V end lost 3 bases, the J end lost 5 bases, and 20 bases lay between the germline ends.

V and J are TRBV5-1 and TRBJ1-1; TRBD1 is a possible D gene (6 bases). The sequencing sample was made of blood. This TCR derives from a woman in her twenties or thirties with Graves' ophthalmopathy. The CDR3 is CASSSSLTLQGTEAFF. The CDR3 DNA follows: TGCGCCAGCAGCTCAAGCTTAACCCTACAGGGAACTGAAGCTTTCTTT.